The following is a T cell receptor beta chain sequence with its context. The antigen is undetermined. Clones were read by immunoSEQ multiplex PCR, and TCRdb kept only the in-frame ones, dropping some. The repertoire holds about 180,000 clones, with around 90% as singletons. The data stem from a study of T cell responses to AZD1222 COVID-19 vaccine. Findings and limits, study-wide: Mostly white British, mostly female donors; authors suggested clonal diversity may be underestimated. There were repertoire samples only from the period after the peak T cell response.

Per germline, CDR1 SGDLS and CDR2 YYNGEE. CDR3 length: 15 residues. Losses at the gene ends were 0 bases for V and 4 bases for J; bases not matched to a gene: 5. The sample in question was peripheral blood, obtained 28 days after the second AZD1222 dose. This TCR derives from an adult who received the AZD1222 COVID-19 vaccine. The V and J genes are TRBV9 and TRBJ2-3; 7 bases align to TRBD2. The CDR3 here is CASSVDGGRADTQYF. In nucleotides, the CDR3 is TGTGCCAGCAGCGTAGACGGGGGGAGGGCAGATACGCAGTATTTT.